The 19 T cell receptor beta chains below come from one sample, sequenced in a study of graft-versus-host responses after intestinal transplantation. To release intraepithelial and lamina propria lymphocytes, the graft tissue was processed. The assay was immunoSEQ multiplex PCR, and TCRdb's table has in-frame clones only and misses some. The table records some 7,000 clones, 68% of them present only once. The sample consisted of ileum tissue, taken around 50 days after transplant. The origin of the receptors is a human patient who received an intestinal transplant, so some T cells may come from the graft donor.

CDR3 in amino acids: CSATTGGEQYV. The CDR3 DNA is TGCAGTGCGACGACAGGGGGCGAGCAGTACGTC. This chain uses TRBV20-1 with TRBJ2-7, with 9 bases fitting TRBD1. The CDR3 totals 11 residues. V lost 6 bases to trimming and J lost 6 bases; unmatched junction nucleotides: 3. Per the germline V gene, CDR1 is DFQATT and CDR2 is SNEGSKA (reference sequence).

This clone was detected only a few times. The CDR3 DNA sequence: TGCGCCAGCAGCCCCTGGTTGCTCAGGGGCGTCAGTCAGCCCCAGCATTTT. Amino acid sequence: CASSPWLLRGVSQPQHF. The V gene is TRBV4-3, the J gene TRBJ1-5, with D tentatively TRBD1 (6 bases). The germline gives CDR1 LGHNA, CDR2 YSLEER. The CDR3 is 17 residues long. V lost 4 bases and J 6 bases, leaving 22 bases between the germline ends.

A single count supports this clone. This chain connects TRBV15 to TRBJ1-2; a possible D gene is TRBD1 (5 bases). The CDR3 contains 13 residues. Germline V gene lookup returns CDR1 LNHNV and CDR2 YYDKDF (reference sequence). Deletions cut 1 base from V and 6 bases from J, with 9 bases between. The CDR3, as DNA: TGTGCCACCAGCAGAGGCGGGGGTGATGGCTACACCTTC. Its protein product is CATSRGGGDGYTF.

The gene calls are TRBV7-6 and TRBJ2-1, with TRBD1 matching over 9 bases. Germline CDR1 reads SGHVS; CDR2 reads FNYEAQ. The V gene end was trimmed by 5 bases and the J gene end by 7 bases; junction bases not matched to a gene: 12. The CDR3 is 16 residues long. This CDR3 reads CASSPYGGTGLNEQFF. The CDR3 coding sequence is TGTGCCAGCAGCCCTTATGGCGGGACAGGGTTGAATGAGCAGTTCTTC.

This clone was recorded a few times. The rearrangement uses TRBV7-8 and TRBJ2-1, with 7 positions matching TRBD1. CDR1 is SGHVS, CDR2 FQNEAQ, per germline. The length of the CDR3 is 16 residues. Germline trimming cut 5 bases from V and 4 bases from J; bases unmatched to any gene: 11. CDR3 sequence reads: CASSPYRDRRYNEQFF. The CDR3 bases are TGTGCCAGCAGCCCCTACCGGGACAGACGTTACAATGAGCAGTTCTTC. Full variable domain (remainder filled in from reference TRBV7-8 and TRBJ2-1): GAGVSQSPRYKVAKRGQDVALRCDPISGHVSLFWYQQALGQGPEFLTYFQNEAQLDKSGLPSDRFFAERPEGSVSTLKIQRTQQEDSAVYLCASSPYRDRRYNEQFFGPGTRLTVL.

This clone has just one count. Other DNA sequences in the sample encode the same CDR3. The chain has TRBV4-3 and TRBJ2-1; perhaps TRBD1 as D (6 bases). The CDR3 runs 16 residues. Germline-derived CDR1 and CDR2 are LGHNA and YSLEER. V was clipped by 1 base and J by 4 bases, with 14 bases between them. The CDR3 reads CASSQVLQGSYNEQFF. The DNA for the CDR3 is TGCGCCAGCAGCCAAGTATTACAGGGTTCATACAATGAGCAGTTCTTC.

The V and J genes are TRBV30 and TRBJ1-4; perhaps TRBD1 as D (5 bases). CDR1 is GTSNPN, CDR2 SVGIG, per germline (reference sequence). Between the trimmed V and J ends, which lost 2 bases and 2 bases, there was a span of 9 bases. The CDR3 covers 14 residues. CDR3 nucleotides: TGTGCCTGGAGTCGACAGTTGACTAATGAAAAACTGTTTTTT. This sequence encodes CAWSRQLTNEKLFF.

This clone has only one observation. This chain joins TRBV2 and TRBJ1-1; TRBD1 aligns across 10 bases. From germline, CDR1 is SNHLY and CDR2 FYNNEI. V shed 7 bases, J shed 2 bases, and the junction held 4 bases outside the gene matches. This CDR3 has 14 residues. Here the CDR3 reads CASTWDRGNTEAFF. The CDR3 nucleotides read TGTGCCAGCACATGGGACAGGGGAAACACTGAAGCTTTCTTT.

This clone was seen once. The CDR3 protein is CASSQWEAGGINEQFF. For the CDR3, the DNA is TGCGCCAGCAGCCAATGGGAGGCGGGGGGGATAAATGAGCAGTTCTTC. The rearrangement joins TRBV4-1 to TRBJ2-1; TRBD2 agrees at 9 bases. J gave up 7 bases and V 2 bases, and 9 bases lay outside the gene matches. The CDR3 sequence is 16 residues long. The germline V gene encodes CDR1 MGHRA and CDR2 YSYEKL.

V usage is TRBV7-2 and J usage is TRBJ1-6; 7 bases are a match to TRBD1. V gave up 6 bases and J gave up 4 bases; unmatched junction bases: 18. The CDR3 is made up of 19 amino acids. CDR1 is SGHTA and CDR2 is FQGNSA in the germline V gene. The CDR3 DNA reads as TGTGCCAGCAGTCCCCATGGGTGGAACGGACAGGTGTATAATTCACCCCTCCACTTT. This codes for CASSPHGWNGQVYNSPLHF.

This chain uses TRBV7-8 with TRBJ1-5; a possible D gene is TRBD1 (6 bases). The CDR3 extends over 14 amino acids. The germline V gene encodes CDR1 SGHVS and CDR2 FQNEAQ. Trimming took 7 bases from V and 6 from J, leaving 16 bases between them. This chain's CDR3 is CASTRTADRQPQHF. CDR3 DNA sequence: TGTGCCAGCACGCGGACAGCCGACCGTCAGCCCCAGCATTTT.

This clone has only a few counts. This rearrangement joins TRBV6-6 to TRBJ2-1, with TRBD1 matching over 11 bases. CDR1 is MNHNY and CDR2 is SVGAGI in the germline V gene (reference sequence). The CDR3 totals 16 residues. The V gene end was trimmed by 0 bases and the J gene end by 4 bases; junction bases not matched to a gene: 2. The CDR3 loop reads CASSYSRDRGYNEQFF. The CDR3, as DNA: TGTGCCAGCAGTTACTCGAGGGACAGGGGGTACAATGAGCAGTTCTTC.

V gene TRBV28 combines with J gene TRBJ1-2; the match to TRBD1 covers 7 bases. CDR1 and CDR2 (germline): MDHEN, SYDVKM. Trimming took 6 bases from V and 7 from J; bases not matched to a gene: 8. The CDR3 length is 13 residues. CDR3 coding DNA: TGTGCCAGCAGACGACAGGGTGAGCTTGGCTACACCTTC. Protein sequence: CASRRQGELGYTF.

The J gene is TRBJ2-5, the V gene TRBV4-2, with 8 bases matching TRBD2. Germline V gene data show CDR1 as LGHNA and CDR2 as YNFKEQ. This CDR3 has 17 residues. V was clipped by 0 bases and J by 2 bases; unmatched bases: 8. The CDR3 nucleotides are TGTGCCAGCAGCCAAGATGACGTAGCGGGGCTACAAGAGACCCAGTACTTC. It is translated as CASSQDDVAGLQETQYF.

The sample holds one count of this clone. The chain recombines TRBV2 with TRBJ1-1; TRBD1 matches at 10 bases. The trim removed 7 bases at V and 3 bases at J, leaving 14 bases unmatched. The CDR3 consists of 17 residues. Per germline, CDR1 SNHLY and CDR2 FYNNEI. CDR3 nucleotides: TGTGCCAGCAAGGGACAGGGGAACGAAAGCAGATACACTGAAGCTTTCTTT. Its protein is CASKGQGNESRYTEAFF.

The chain recombines TRBV28 with TRBJ2-7, with TRBD1 matching 11 bases. V lost 3 bases to trimming and J lost 3 bases; unmatched junction nucleotides: 7. This CDR3 spans 16 amino acids. The germline gives CDR1 MDHEN, CDR2 SYDVKM. CDR3: CASSFRGQGDYYEQYV. CDR3 nucleotides: TGTGCCAGCAGTTTCCGGGGACAGGGGGATTACTACGAGCAGTACGTC.

This clone was counted a few times. This chain connects TRBV27 to TRBJ2-1; TRBD2 is a possible D gene (5 bases). This CDR3 region has 14 residues. Per germline, CDR1 MNHEY and CDR2 SMNVEV (reference sequence). Trimming shortened V by 6 bases and J by 0 bases, and 9 bases separated the two germline ends. CDR3 nucleotide sequence: TGTGCCAGCAGGCCGGGGAGCTCCTACAATGAGCAGTTCTTC. It encodes CASRPGSSYNEQFF.

The chain employs TRBV6-5 and TRBJ2-2; D uncertain. V gave up 3 bases and J gave up 1 base, with 6 bases separating them. This CDR3 comprises 14 residues. The germline V gene has CDR1 MNHEY and CDR2 SVGAGI. The CDR3 loop reads CASSYRQNTGELFF. CDR3 nucleotides: TGTGCCAGCAGTTATAGACAGAACACCGGGGAGCTGTTTTTT.

This sequence joins TRBV4-1 and TRBJ2-5; D is unclear. Trimming removed 1 base at V and 7 bases at J, with 10 bases between. This CDR3 is 13 amino acids long. Germline CDR1 reads MGHRA; CDR2 reads YSYEKL. CDR3 sequence (DNA): TGCGCCAGCAGCCAAGGGAGTTTAGGGACCCAGTACTTC. Its translation is CASSQGSLGTQYF.